Shown below are 32 T cell receptor beta chains from a single sample sequenced in a study of T cell responses to AZD1222 COVID-19 vaccine. Here immunoSEQ multiplex PCR was the method, and the copy in TCRdb shows in-frame clones only, minus some. This sample has tens of thousands of clones, with roughly 87% found just once. The sample consisted of peripheral blood, taken 28 days after the second AZD1222 dose. All receptors derive from an adult who received the AZD1222 COVID-19 vaccine.

The J gene is TRBJ1-3, the V gene TRBV5-5, with a possible D match to TRBD1 (6 bases). V was shortened by 2 bases and J by 0 bases, with 15 bases between the two germline ends. Per the germline V gene, CDR1 is SGHKS and CDR2 is YYEKEE (reference sequence). The CDR3 is made up of 17 amino acids. The CDR3 DNA is TGTGCCAGCAGCTTTGAGGCCACAGGGAACTCTGGAAACACCATATATTTT. Protein sequence: CASSFEATGNSGNTIYF.

The CDR3 loop is CASSPIGEGVVAGELFF. The DNA of the CDR3 is TGTGCCAGCAGTCCCATTGGGGAGGGAGTGGTAGCCGGGGAGCTGTTTTTT. The chain employs TRBV28 and TRBJ2-2; 7 bases line up with TRBD2. V gave up 5 bases and J gave up 6 bases; unmatched junction bases: 15. There are 17 residues in the CDR3. CDR1 and CDR2 from the germline V gene are MDHEN and SYDVKM.

This chain connects TRBV5-1 to TRBJ2-7, with D hard to call. The germline V gene encodes CDR1 SGHRS and CDR2 YFSETQ. Trimming pared 1 base from V and 2 bases from J, leaving 13 bases between. The CDR3 consists of 15 residues. The CDR3 DNA reads TGCGCCAGCAGCTTGTTGGCCGTAACTCCCTACGAGCAGTACTTC. Translation gives CASSLLAVTPYEQYF.

The rearrangement uses TRBV7-2 and TRBJ2-7; tentative D call: TRBD2 (6 bases). Germline V gives CDR1 SGHTA, CDR2 FQGNSA. The CDR3 contains 14 residues. V gave up 6 bases and J gave up 3 bases, with 15 bases separating them. CDR3: CASSFGSGDYEQYF. The CDR3 coding sequence is TGTGCCAGCAGTTTCGGTAGCGGTGACTACGAGCAGTACTTC.

The V call is TRBV6-5, the J call TRBJ2-5; no reliable D call. This CDR3 spans 13 amino acids. CDR1 is MNHEY and CDR2 is SVGAGI in the germline V gene. V dropped 6 bases and J dropped 2 bases, with 10 bases sitting between them. CDR3 sequence: CASSATRQETQYF. CDR3 bases: TGTGCCAGCAGCGCGACGAGACAAGAGACCCAGTACTTC.

This clone was counted only a few times. This rearrangement joins TRBV4-1 to TRBJ1-3, with D perhaps TRBD1 (6 bases). The length of the CDR3 is 16 residues. Germline CDR1 and CDR2: MGHRA and YSYEKL. Between the trimmed V and J ends, which lost 4 bases and 4 bases, there was a span of 17 bases. CDR3 amino acids: CASSPHGGAGGNTIYF. CDR3 nucleotides: TGCGCCAGCAGCCCACATGGGGGGGCGGGAGGAAACACCATATATTTT.

The rearrangement uses TRBV7-2 and TRBJ2-1, with D possibly matching TRBD1 (8 bases). Germline CDR1 SGHTA, CDR2 FQGNSA. This CDR3 region has 16 residues. Trimming removed 5 bases from V and 4 bases from J, with 18 bases in between. CDR3 protein: CASSAQGARGYNEQFF. CDR3 nucleotides: TGTGCCAGCAGCGCCCAGGGGGCGCGGGGGTACAATGAGCAGTTCTTC.

The J gene is TRBJ1-1, the V gene TRBV9; maybe TRBD1 (5 bases). The CDR3 runs 14 residues. V was pared by 0 bases and J by 5 bases, with 11 bases between. CDR1 is SGDLS, CDR2 YYNGEE, per germline. The CDR3 sequence is CASSVVGGLTEAFF. The CDR3 DNA follows: TGTGCCAGCAGCGTAGTGGGGGGATTAACTGAAGCTTTCTTT.

V is TRBV28 and J is TRBJ2-3, with D tentatively TRBD2 (7 bases). Trimming removed 3 bases from V and 1 base from J, with 23 bases in between. This CDR3 has 19 amino acids. Germline V gene data show CDR1 as MDHEN and CDR2 as SYDVKM. The CDR3 bases are TGTGCCAGCAGTTTGGGGGGCGGGGGCTATCTGGACGGCACAGATACGCAGTATTTT. Translation: CASSLGGGGYLDGTDTQYF.

The chain uses TRBV5-1 and TRBJ2-1; 14 nucleotides align to TRBD2. V trimming: 4 bases; J trimming: 10 bases; junction bases outside the gene matches: 7. This CDR3 has 15 amino acids. Germline CDR1 is SGHRS and CDR2 is YFSETQ. CDR3: CASSIGLAGGEEQFF. Here the CDR3 DNA reads TGCGCCAGCAGCATCGGACTAGCGGGAGGAGAGGAGCAGTTCTTC.

The rearrangement uses TRBV12-5 and TRBJ2-3; D uncertain. V was pared by 4 bases and J by 4 bases, with 6 bases between. The CDR3 runs 12 residues. Germline V gene lookup returns CDR1 LGHNT and CDR2 FRNRAP. In DNA form, the CDR3 reads TGTGCTAGTGGTTCCCACCCAGATACGCAGTATTTT. It codes for CASGSHPDTQYF.

CDR3 DNA: TGTGCCAGCAGTTTAAGGTACTCCGGTTACGAGCAGTACTTC. It is translated as CASSLRYSGYEQYF. The gene calls are TRBV27 and TRBJ2-7; D is unclear. This CDR3 has 14 amino acids. Germline V CDR1 and CDR2: MNHEY, SMNVEV (reference sequence). The V gene lost 2 bases and the J gene lost 4 bases, with 12 bases spanning the gap.

This sequence joins TRBV6-5 and TRBJ2-7, with D possibly called TRBD1 or TRBD2 (5 bases each). Trimming left V 6 bases short and J 5 bases short, with 17 bases between. This CDR3 has 14 amino acids. Germline loops: CDR1 MNHEY, CDR2 SVGAGI. Here the CDR3 reads CASRTPGPADEQYF. The DNA of the CDR3 is TGTGCCAGCAGAACCCCGGGACCTGCAGACGAGCAGTACTTC.

The count of this clone is one. This chain uses TRBV3-1 (or the pseudogene TRBV3-2) with TRBJ1-2; D remains unclear. Trimming stripped 4 bases from V and 4 bases from J, with 19 bases between. Germline loops: CDR1 LGHDT, CDR2 YNNKEL (reference sequence). The CDR3 runs 16 residues. The CDR3 region has the DNA TGTGCCAGCAGCCCCTGGGGAGCTTCGGTGAGCTATGGCTACACCTTC. The encoded protein is CASSPWGASVSYGYTF.

This chain uses TRBV7-3 with TRBJ1-5; D is unclear. The CDR3 spans 13 residues. CDR1 and CDR2 (germline): SGHTA, FQGTGA. Trimming pared 0 bases from V and 6 bases from J, leaving 6 bases between. This CDR3 reads CASSLTVGQPQHF. DNA for the CDR3: TGTGCCAGCAGCTTAACGGTCGGTCAGCCCCAGCATTTT.

The chain recombines TRBV6-5 with TRBJ1-2; no clear D gene. The CDR3 has 14 amino acids. V gave up 8 bases and J gave up 1 base, with 14 bases separating them. CDR1 and CDR2 from the germline V gene are MNHEY and SVGAGI. CDR3 nucleotide sequence: TGTGCCAGCTTGGGGTCCCGCCTTAACTATGGCTACACCTTC. Translating it yields CASLGSRLNYGYTF.

V gene TRBV11-3 combines with J gene TRBJ1-2; TRBD1 is a possible D gene (5 bases). From germline, CDR1 is SGHNT and CDR2 YENEEA. The CDR3 is 14 residues long. The V and J ends lost 5 bases and 2 bases respectively, with 12 bases between them. DNA for the CDR3: TGTGCCAGCAGCCCTCCCGGGGGAAACTATGGCTACACCTTC. Translation: CASSPPGGNYGYTF.

The J gene is TRBJ1-2, the V gene TRBV11-3; D is undetermined. The V end lost 1 base, the J end lost 7 bases, and 19 bases lay between the germline ends. Germline-derived CDR1 and CDR2 are SGHNT and YENEEA. CDR3 length equals 16 residues. The CDR3 DNA sequence: TGTGCCAGCAGCTTAGGGTTGGCGGGCCCAGTCAGTGGCTACACCTTC. Protein: CASSLGLAGPVSGYTF.

This clone has only one observation. The V gene is TRBV29-1, the J gene TRBJ2-7; 10 bases are shared with TRBD1. The germline gives CDR1 SQVTM, CDR2 ANQGSEA. The CDR3 length is 15 residues. The junction had 11 bases not matched to a gene; V was cut back by 7 bases and J by 2 bases. CDR3 residues: CSARRGQGLPYEQYF. The CDR3 DNA reads TGCAGCGCGAGACGGGGACAGGGGTTACCCTACGAGCAGTACTTC.

The rearrangement joins TRBV3-1 (or the pseudogene TRBV3-2) to TRBJ2-2; D possibly corresponds to TRBD2 (6 bases). Trimming left V 0 bases short and J 5 bases short, with 16 bases between. This CDR3 region has 17 residues. CDR1 and CDR2 (germline): LGHDT, YNNKEL (reference sequence). CDR3 amino acids: CASSQELGGGNTGELFF. CDR3 DNA: TGTGCCAGCAGCCAAGAACTCGGGGGAGGCAATACCGGGGAGCTGTTTTTT.

This chain joins TRBV6-4 and TRBJ2-5; D is perhaps TRBD1 (6 bases). Germline CDR1 and CDR2: MRHNA and SNTAGT. V was trimmed by 8 bases and J by 1 base, leaving 11 bases between them. The CDR3 is 13 amino acids. The CDR3 nucleotides read TGTGCCAGCTCCCCGACAGGCCAAGAGACCCAGTACTTC. This codes for CASSPTGQETQYF.

CDR3 DNA: TGCAGCACCCTTCCGGGACCCATAAACACTGAAGCTTTCTTT. It yields the protein CSTLPGPINTEAFF. The J gene is TRBJ1-1, the V gene TRBV29-1, with a tentative D call TRBD1 (5 bases). V lost 8 bases, J lost 2 bases, and 18 bases lay in between. The CDR3 is 14 amino acids. Germline CDR1 SQVTM, CDR2 ANQGSEA.

This sequence joins TRBV5-5 and TRBJ2-7; D ambiguous. Germline loops: CDR1 SGHKS, CDR2 YYEKEE (reference sequence). Trimming took 0 bases from V and 4 from J, leaving 11 bases between them. The CDR3 extends over 14 amino acids. The CDR3: CASSLEKDPYEQYF. Written as DNA, the CDR3 is TGTGCCAGCAGCTTGGAGAAGGATCCATACGAGCAGTACTTC. The full variable domain, with the rest looked up from reference TRBV5-5 and TRBJ2-7, is DAGVTQSPTHLIKTRGQQVTLRCSPISGHKSVSWYQQVLGQGPQFIFQYYEKEERGRGNFPDRFSARQFPNYSSELNVNALLLGDSALYLCASSLEKDPYEQYFGPGTRLTVT.

This chain uses TRBV4-3 with TRBJ2-1, with 15 bases matching TRBD2. The CDR3 runs 16 residues. Germline assignment: CDR1 LGHNA and CDR2 YSLEER. V gave up 4 bases and J gave up 7 bases; unmatched junction bases: 5. Here the CDR3 reads CASSPQGLAGGNEQFF. The CDR3 coding sequence is TGCGCCAGCAGCCCTCAGGGACTAGCGGGAGGAAATGAGCAGTTCTTC.

The chain recombines TRBV12-5 with TRBJ1-4; D not resolved. Per the germline V gene, CDR1 is LGHNT and CDR2 is FRNRAP. The V and J ends lost 0 bases and 0 bases respectively, with 11 bases between them. This CDR3 has 17 amino acids. The CDR3 region has the DNA TGTGCTAGTGGTTTGGTAAGAGGGATGGCAACTAATGAAAAACTGTTTTTT. This gives the protein CASGLVRGMATNEKLFF.

The rearrangement links TRBV7-8 to TRBJ2-1; 8 nucleotides match TRBD1. V gave up 5 bases and J gave up 4 bases; unmatched junction bases: 10. CDR3 size: 16 residues. From germline, CDR1 is SGHVS and CDR2 FQNEAQ. The CDR3 coding sequence is TGTGCCAGCAGCCCCAAACCGGGACAGGAGTACAATGAGCAGTTCTTC. This encodes CASSPKPGQEYNEQFF.

The chain combines TRBV10-3 with TRBJ2-5, with 7 bases that match TRBD2. Germline CDR1 is ENHRY and CDR2 is SYGVKD. The CDR3 loop spans 14 amino acids. Trimming took 8 bases from V and 5 from J; bases not matched to a gene: 11. The CDR3 loop is CAIGIGEGRETQYF. Written as DNA, the CDR3 is TGTGCCATCGGGATCGGGGAGGGCAGGGAGACCCAGTACTTC.

The CDR3 bases are TGCGCCAGCAGCCAAGAGAGGGGCATGATTAATGAAAAACTGTTTTTT. Protein product: CASSQERGMINEKLFF. The gene calls are TRBV4-3 and TRBJ1-4; a weak D match, TRBD1 (5 bases). The CDR3 is 16 amino acids. Germline CDR1 reads LGHNA; CDR2 reads YSLEER. Trimming stripped 0 bases from V and 4 bases from J, with 12 bases between.

The rearrangement uses TRBV11-2 and TRBJ2-3; D is tentatively TRBD1 or TRBD2 (7 bases each). The CDR3 covers 15 residues. Trimming shortened V by 5 bases and J by 6 bases, and 18 bases separated the two germline ends. Looked up from germline, CDR1 is SGHAT and CDR2 is FQNNGV. As DNA, the CDR3 is TGTGCCAGCAGCGCCCCCGCAGGGGGGGCGGATACGCAGTATTTT. This codes for CASSAPAGGADTQYF. Full variable domain (missing parts from reference TRBV11-2 and TRBJ2-3): EAGVAQSPRYKIIEKRQSVAFWCNPISGHATLYWYQQILGQGPKLLIQFQNNGVVDDSQLPKDRFSAERLKGVDSTLKIQPAKLEDSAVYLCASSAPAGGADTQYFGPGTRLTVL.

This sequence joins TRBV3-1 (or the pseudogene TRBV3-2) and TRBJ1-1, with D tentatively TRBD1 (6 bases). Per germline, CDR1 LGHDT and CDR2 YNNKEL (reference sequence). V gave up 1 base and J gave up 0 bases, with 6 bases separating them. The CDR3 runs to 14 residues. The CDR3 reads CASSQGQVNTEAFF. The DNA of the CDR3 is TGTGCCAGCAGCCAAGGACAGGTGAACACTGAAGCTTTCTTT.

This chain connects TRBV28 to TRBJ1-4, with a possible D match to TRBD1 (6 bases). The V gene lost 4 bases and the J gene lost 5 bases, with 11 bases spanning the gap. This CDR3 has 14 residues. Germline V gives CDR1 MDHEN, CDR2 SYDVKM. This chain's CDR3 is CASSSPTGNEKLFF. CDR3 nucleotide sequence: TGTGCCAGCAGTTCACCGACAGGCAATGAAAAACTGTTTTTT.

The V call is TRBV24-1, the J call TRBJ2-2; the D is unclear. Germline CDR1 is KGHDR and CDR2 is SFDVKD. This CDR3 comprises 17 residues. The V gene lost 3 bases and the J gene lost 1 base, with 14 bases spanning the gap. The CDR3 nucleotides are TGTGCCACCAGTGATACGTACGGCTCCCTGAACACCGGGGAGCTGTTTTTT. Protein product: CATSDTYGSLNTGELFF.